These T cell receptor beta chains were read from a single sample in a study of tumor-infiltrating lymphocytes in oesophageal squamous cell carcinoma. TCRdb redid the calling of the PCR reads with MiXCR, one entry per CDR3 protein. This table holds nearly 20,000 distinct CDR3 sequences, 30% to 50% found once. Sequences were obtained from blood. The receptor set was obtained from a male donor with esophageal squamous cell carcinoma. CDR3s include the opening cysteine and the closing phenylalanine or tryptophan. A D gene is named only where the DNA matches it firmly. The size field is filled for only some rows; it gives once, few, many or a size class.

TGTGCCAGCAGCCCTAGCGGGAGAACCTACAATGAGCAGTACTTC,CASSPSGRTYNEQYF,TRBV7-9,TRBJ2-5,TRBD2,many
TGTGCCAGCAGCTTAGTTCGGACTAGCGGGAGCATCAATGAGCAGTTCTTC,CASSLVRTSGSINEQFF,TRBV11-2,TRBJ2-1,TRBD2,once
TGTGCCAGCAGTTTCATCGGGGACGAGCAGTACTTC,CASSFIGDEQYF,TRBV27,TRBJ2-7,NA,many
TGTGCCAGCAGGGCGCTAGGCGGGGGGGCGGATACGCAGTATTTT,CASRALGGGADTQYF,TRBV6-1,TRBJ2-3,TRBD2,medium-sized
TGTGCCACGAGGGCGCAGGGGAACACCGGGGAGCTGTACTTC,CATRAQGNTGELYF,TRBV24-1,TRBJ2-5,NA,NA
TGTGCCAGCAGTCTCGGGACAGCCTACGAGCAGTACTTC,CASSLGTAYEQYF,TRBV6-1,TRBJ2-7,TRBD1,many
TGTGCCAGCAGCCGCCCTAGTATCTACGAGCAGTACTTC,CASSRPSIYEQYF,TRBV7-2,TRBJ2-7,NA,medium-sized
TGTGCCAGCAGTTTTGGGGGGCTCTCCTACGAGCAGTACTTC,CASSFGGLSYEQYF,TRBV6-1,TRBJ2-7,NA,many
TGTGCCAGCAGCTCGACAGGGAACCCAATGGATACGCAGTATTTT,CASSSTGNPMDTQYF,TRBV7-6,TRBJ2-3,TRBD1,NA
TGTGCCAGCAGCTTATTTACAGGGCACGCTGAAGCTTTCTTT,CASSLFTGHAEAFF,TRBV7-6,TRBJ1-1,NA,NA
TGTGCCAGTATAGTTGAGATACCCGGGACAGGGATTACTCCAAATTCACCCCTCCACTTT,CASIVEIPGTGITPNSPLHF,TRBV19,TRBJ1-6,TRBD1,NA
TGTGCCAGCAGCTCAACGTCTAGCGGGAGTAGCCCCTACAATGAGCAGTTCTTC,CASSSTSSGSSPYNEQFF,TRBV9,TRBJ2-1,TRBD2,few
TGTGCCAGCACACTAGCGGGAAACTACAATGAGCAGTTCTTC,CASTLAGNYNEQFF,TRBV6-1,TRBJ2-1,TRBD2,many
TGTGCCAGCAGTGGGACTAGCGGGGGGGCCGGTGAGCAGTACTTC,CASSGTSGGAGEQYF,TRBV2,TRBJ2-7,TRBD2,NA
TGTGCCAGCAGCTCACCTACGGATACGCAGTATTTT,CASSSPTDTQYF,TRBV7-8,TRBJ2-3,NA,few
TGTGCCAGCAAGACAGGGGAGACCCAGTACTTC,CASKTGETQYF,TRBV12-3/TRBV12-4,TRBJ2-5,TRBD1,NA
TGTGCCAGCACCCAGAACTGGGAGTCCTACGAGCAGTACTTC,CASTQNWESYEQYF,TRBV2,TRBJ2-7,NA,many
TGTGCCAGCAGCGCCGGGACTAGCGGGAGATACGAGCAGTACTTC,CASSAGTSGRYEQYF,TRBV7-2,TRBJ2-7,TRBD2,few
TGTGCCAGCAGCTCTGGTGGTAGCGGGGGCTACGAGCAGTACTTC,CASSSGGSGGYEQYF,TRBV7-8,TRBJ2-7,TRBD2,NA
TGTGCCAGCAGTGGGTCAGGCGGTCGGTCCGGGGAGCTGTTTTTT,CASSGSGGRSGELFF,TRBV25-1,TRBJ2-2,NA,many
TGTGCCAGTAGTAAACAGGGGGCCGGTCAGCCCCAGCATTTT,CASSKQGAGQPQHF,TRBV19,TRBJ1-5,TRBD1,few
TGCGCCAGCAGCCAAGGACAGGGTGGCAATGAGCAGTACTTC,CASSQGQGGNEQYF,TRBV4-1,TRBJ2-7,TRBD1,NA
TGTGCCAGCAGTCCCCCTCCGGGACTAGCGGGAGGCGGCTCCTACAATGAGCAGTTCTTC,CASSPPPGLAGGGSYNEQFF,TRBV12-3/TRBV12-4,TRBJ2-1,TRBD2,NA
TGTGCCAGCAGTGAAAGGTACGAGCAGTACTTC,CASSERYEQYF,TRBV2,TRBJ2-7,NA,many
TGCAGTGCCCGATCGGTAGCGGGGGCCTACAATGAGCAGTTCTTC,CSARSVAGAYNEQFF,TRBV20-1,TRBJ2-1,TRBD2,NA
TGTGCCAGCAGGAAAACTAGCGCTCAAGAGACCCAGTACTTC,CASRKTSAQETQYF,TRBV7-9,TRBJ2-5,TRBD2,many
TGTGCCAGCAGTTACTCGAAGGCCGGGGAGCTGTTTTTT,CASSYSKAGELFF,TRBV6-2/TRBV6-3,TRBJ2-2,NA,NA
TGTGCCACCAGTGATTTGAGGCGGGGGGGGAATGAGCAGTTCTTC,CATSDLRRGGNEQFF,TRBV24-1,TRBJ2-1,TRBD2,NA
TGTGCCAGCAGCTTAGGAGGGCGTAACACCGGGGAGCTGTATTTT,CASSLGGRNTGELYF,TRBV7-3,TRBJ2-5,NA,NA
TGTGCCAGCAGCTTTTTTGCGGGGGAGCTACCCACAGATACGCAGTATTTT,CASSFFAGELPTDTQYF,TRBV5-6,TRBJ2-3,TRBD2,many
TGTGCCAGCGGCTCCCTAAGGCTGGGAAACACCATATATTTT,CASGSLRLGNTIYF,TRBV7-8,TRBJ1-3,NA,many
TGTGCCAGCAGCTTGGCCGCGGGGGCTTCCTACAATGAGCAGTTCTTC,CASSLAAGASYNEQFF,TRBV5-4,TRBJ2-1,NA,many
TGCGCCAGCAGCTTGACGGCAGGGGGCGGATACGAGCAGTACTTC,CASSLTAGGGYEQYF,TRBV5-1,TRBJ2-7,TRBD1,NA
TGTGCCAGCAGCTTAGTATACAGGACCCCAGATACGCAGTACTTC,CASSLVYRTPDTQYF,TRBV7-2,TRBJ2-7,NA,NA
TGTGCCAGTGGGTCGGGACAGGGAAGGAGCGGGGAGCTGTTTTTT,CASGSGQGRSGELFF,TRBV5-4,TRBJ2-2,TRBD1,many
TGTGCCACCGGCAGCGCGGGCCCGACCCAGTACTTC,CATGSAGPTQYF,TRBV24-1,TRBJ2-5,NA,NA
TGTGCCAGCAGCATCGACAGGGTCTACGAGCAGTACTTC,CASSIDRVYEQYF,TRBV7-2,TRBJ2-7,TRBD1,NA
TGTGCCAGCAGTGAATCCTCCAGCGGGGGTTACAATGAGCAGTTCTTC,CASSESSSGGYNEQFF,TRBV6-1,TRBJ2-1,TRBD2,NA
TGTGCCAGCAGCTTAATTCCAGCCTACAATGAGCAGTTCTTC,CASSLIPAYNEQFF,TRBV7-2,TRBJ2-1,NA,NA
TGTGCCAGCAGACCCGGGACTAGCGGTTCTTGGCAGTTCTTC,CASRPGTSGSWQFF,TRBV12-3/TRBV12-4,TRBJ2-1,TRBD2,once
TGTGCAAGTCGCTTTTCCTGGGTAGCGGGGACTTCCAAAAACATTCAGTACTTC,CASRFSWVAGTSKNIQYF,TRBV12-2,TRBJ2-4,NA,many
TGTGCCAGCAGCTTAGAGGGGGTGGGGGTCGGCTACACCTTC,CASSLEGVGVGYTF,TRBV7-6,TRBJ1-2,NA,few
TGTGCCAGCAGTAGAACGACTAGCGGGGGCCAGGGTGAGCAGTTCTTC,CASSRTTSGGQGEQFF,TRBV27,TRBJ2-1,TRBD2,many
TGTGCCAGCAGCTTAGGAGGGGTAGTGGCCTACAATGAGCAGTTCTTT,CASSLGGVVAYNEQFF,TRBV7-2,TRBJ2-5,NA,NA
TGTGCCAGCAGCTTACAAGCGGGAGGGGGAACCTACGAGCAGTACTTC,CASSLQAGGGTYEQYF,TRBV7-2,TRBJ2-7,TRBD2,few
TGTGCCAGCAGCTTGGAACAGGGATCGAACACTGAAGCTTTCTTT,CASSLEQGSNTEAFF,TRBV5-4,TRBJ1-1,NA,many
TGTGCCAGCCAACTAGCCGGGACGGATACGCAGTATTTT,CASQLAGTDTQYF,TRBV6-2/TRBV6-3,TRBJ2-3,NA,NA
TGTGCCAGCAGCTTAGGTGAGGTAGGGGCCAACGTCCTGACTTTC,CASSLGEVGANVLTF,TRBV7-9,TRBJ2-6,NA,NA
TGTGCCATCAGTGAGACTGGACGGAGCACAGATACGCAGTATTTT,CAISETGRSTDTQYF,TRBV10-3,TRBJ2-3,NA,NA
TGTGCCAGCCAGAGGGGTCGCAATCAGCCCCAGCATTTT,CASQRGRNQPQHF,TRBV2,TRBJ1-5,NA,many
TGTGCCAGGGGGGGAGCGGGGCGAAGCAATCAGCCCCAGCATTTT,CARGGAGRSNQPQHF,TRBV2,TRBJ1-5,NA,NA
TGTGCCAGCACCAGACAGGGGACGCGCGTGGAGACCCAGTACTTC,CASTRQGTRVETQYF,TRBV6-1,TRBJ2-5,TRBD1,many
TGCGCCAGCAGTTTACGACCGATTAGCGGGAGCCTGATTCCCTCTTACAATGAGCAGTTCTTC,CASSLRPISGSLIPSYNEQFF,TRBV5-1,TRBJ2-1,TRBD2,many
TGTGCCAGCAGACAGATAGCGGGGAGCTCCTACGAGCAGTACTTC,CASRQIAGSSYEQYF,TRBV28,TRBJ2-7,TRBD2,many
TGTGCCAGCAGCCTCGTACAGCAACAGACCCAGTACTTC,CASSLVQQQTQYF,TRBV11-2,TRBJ2-5,NA,NA
TGTGCCAGCAGCCCCGGGACTAGCGGGGGGGTGCCGGGGACCCAGTACTTC,CASSPGTSGGVPGTQYF,TRBV3-1,TRBJ2-5,TRBD2,NA